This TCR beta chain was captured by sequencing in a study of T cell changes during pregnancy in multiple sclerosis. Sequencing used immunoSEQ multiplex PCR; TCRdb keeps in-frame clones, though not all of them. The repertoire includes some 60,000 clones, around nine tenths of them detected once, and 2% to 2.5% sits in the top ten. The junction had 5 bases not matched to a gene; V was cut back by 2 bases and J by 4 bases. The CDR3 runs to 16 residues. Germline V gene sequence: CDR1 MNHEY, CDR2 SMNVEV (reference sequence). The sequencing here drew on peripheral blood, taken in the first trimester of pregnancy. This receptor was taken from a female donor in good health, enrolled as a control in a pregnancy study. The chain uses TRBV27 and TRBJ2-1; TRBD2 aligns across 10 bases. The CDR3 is CASSLDTSGAYNEQFF. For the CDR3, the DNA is TGTGCCAGCAGTTTAGACACTAGCGGGGCTTACAATGAGCAGTTCTTC.